Following are 9 T cell receptor beta chains from one sample sequenced in a study of blood T cell repertoires in COVID-19 (dated by TCRdb to between 2020 and 2021). The receptor library was made with the immunoSEQ multiplex PCR assay. This is the immuneACCESS table as TCRdb keeps it, with only in-frame sequences that have V and J called. A part of the clones is gone; compared with another copy, unresolved V genes explain less than half, and the rest is unexplained. This sample gives roughly 280,000 clones in total; around 85% of them show up just once. Around 10% of the sample is in the top ten clones. The specimen was peripheral blood. All receptors derive from a woman in her 70s with acute or convalescent COVID-19.

This chain connects TRBV3-1 (or the pseudogene TRBV3-2) to TRBJ2-1, with a tentative D call TRBD2 (5 bases). CDR1 and CDR2 (germline): LGHDT, YNNKEL (reference sequence). Trimming took off 5 bases at V and 6 bases at J, with 11 bases between the two ends. The CDR3 consists of 13 residues. CDR3 sequence reads: CASSERRANEQFF. The CDR3 DNA is TGTGCCAGCAGCGAACGGCGGGCCAATGAGCAGTTCTTC.

The chain uses TRBV27 and TRBJ1-1; D gene ambiguous. Germline assignment: CDR1 MNHEY and CDR2 SMNVEV (reference sequence). CDR3 length: 18 residues. The V end lost 2 bases, the J end lost 1 base, and 20 bases lay between the germline ends. CDR3 sequence reads: CASSLRVVGAVGNTEAFF. CDR3 nucleotides: TGTGCCAGCAGTTTAAGGGTAGTGGGAGCGGTAGGGAACACTGAAGCTTTCTTT.

V is TRBV2 and J is TRBJ2-2, with 8 bases lining up with TRBD1. The V segment lost 11 bases and the J segment 6 bases; nucleotides outside the gene matches: 5. CDR3 size: 12 residues. Per the germline V gene, CDR1 is SNHLY and CDR2 is FYNNEI. CDR3 residues: CASQGGPGELFF. The CDR3 nucleotides are TGTGCCTCACAGGGGGGTCCCGGGGAGCTGTTTTTT.

This clone was seen a single time. The rearrangement joins TRBV3-1 (or the pseudogene TRBV3-2) to TRBJ1-2; a weak D match, TRBD1 (5 bases). Germline-derived CDR1 and CDR2 are LGHDT and YNNKEL (reference sequence). The CDR3 is made up of 14 amino acids. V dropped 3 bases and J dropped 6 bases, with 14 bases sitting between them. CDR3 loop: CASSHRGGEDGYTF. The CDR3 DNA follows: TGTGCCAGCAGCCATCGGGGGGGAGAGGATGGCTACACCTTC.

The chain is built from TRBV7-2 and TRBJ1-1, with a tentative D call TRBD1 (6 bases). V was pared by 4 bases and J by 10 bases, with 19 bases between. The CDR3 contains 14 residues. CDR1 SGHTA and CDR2 FQGNSA come from the germline V gene. The CDR3 region is CASSSMAGALVAFF. In DNA form, the CDR3 reads TGTGCCAGCAGCTCCATGGCAGGGGCCCTGGTAGCTTTCTTT. Supplemented by reference TRBV7-2 and TRBJ1-1, the full variable domain reads GAGVSQSPSNKVTEKGKDVELRCDPISGHTALYWYRQSLGQGLEFLIYFQGNSAPDKSGLPSDRFSAERTGGSVSTLTIQRTQQEDSAVYLCASSSMAGALVAFFGQGTRLTVV.

J is TRBJ2-1 and V is TRBV2; 11 bases map to TRBD2. The CDR3 has 16 residues. The germline CDR1 and CDR2 sequences are SNHLY and FYNNEI. The V segment lost 0 bases and the J segment 7 bases; nucleotides outside the gene matches: 5. DNA of the CDR3: TGTGCCAGCAGTGAAGCGCGGTCTAGCGGGGGGAATGAGCAGTTCTTC. Its protein is CASSEARSSGGNEQFF.

Remarks on this clone: The sample has other DNA sequences that encode this CDR3 too. The CDR3 here is CASSLESRMNTEAFF. Written as DNA, the CDR3 is TGTGCCAGCAGCTTGGAGAGCAGGATGAACACTGAAGCTTTCTTT. V usage is TRBV5-5 and J usage is TRBJ1-1, with D unresolved. CDR1 is SGHKS and CDR2 is YYEKEE in the germline V gene (reference sequence). The CDR3 spans 15 residues. Trimming removed 0 bases from V and 0 bases from J, with 9 bases in between.

This clone was found a few times. This rearrangement joins TRBV2 to TRBJ2-7; 13 bases are a match to TRBD2. This CDR3 has 15 residues. The J segment lost 5 bases and the V segment lost 5 bases, leaving 6 bases of the junction unmatched. CDR1 SNHLY and CDR2 FYNNEI come from the germline V gene. The CDR3 is CASSNRLAGGHEQYF. In DNA form, the CDR3 reads TGTGCCAGCAGTAATAGACTAGCGGGGGGCCACGAGCAGTACTTC.

The chain recombines TRBV3-1 (or the pseudogene TRBV3-2) with TRBJ2-6; 11 bases line up with TRBD1. The CDR3 spans 17 residues. V shed 4 bases, J shed 2 bases, and the junction held 4 bases outside the gene matches. Germline V gene data show CDR1 as LGHDT and CDR2 as YNNKEL (reference sequence). The DNA for the CDR3 is TGTGCCAGCAGCCCTGGACAGGGGGCGGCTGGGGCCAACGTCCTGACTTTC. This gives the protein CASSPGQGAAGANVLTF.